The rows below give T cell receptor beta chains drawn from one sample of a study of blood T cell repertoires in COVID-19. Using immunoSEQ multiplex PCR, the repertoire was profiled, and TCRdb retains in-frame clones only, with some absent. This sample has about 110,000 clones, with approximately 80% found just once. The sequencing input was peripheral blood. All receptors derive from a woman in her fifties or sixties with acute or convalescent COVID-19. Each CDR3 is given with its conserved first and last residue. D genes are given only for firm matches. Size is stated for part of the rows, as once, few or many counts, or as a class when the clone is expanded.

J gene	clone size	V gene	D gene	CDR3 protein	CDR3 DNA
TRBJ1-1	.	TRBV11-2	.	CASSDMRGEAFF	TGTGCCAGCAGCGACATGCGGGGTGAAGCTTTCTTT
TRBJ2-7	.	TRBV12-3/TRBV12-4	.	CASREQYEQYF	TGTGCCAGTAGAGAACAGTACGAGCAGTACTTC
TRBJ1-1	few	TRBV7-3	TRBD1	CASGQDSNTEAFF	TGTGCCAGTGGACAGGACTCGAACACTGAAGCTTTCTTT
TRBJ1-1	.	TRBV7-2	TRBD1	CASSVDRGNTEAFF	TGTGCCAGCAGCGTGGACAGGGGGAACACTGAAGCTTTCTTT
TRBJ1-3	once	TRBV7-6	TRBD1	CASSFGTGGLSGNTIYF	TGTGCCAGCAGCTTTGGGACAGGGGGACTCTCTGGAAACACCATATATTTT
TRBJ1-5	.	TRBV6-5	.	CASSYGQGRNQPQHF	TGTGCCAGCAGTTACGGGCAGGGAAGGAATCAGCCCCAGCATTTT
TRBJ1-1	.	TRBV9	.	CASTGDIMNTEAFF	TGTGCCAGCACTGGAGATATTATGAACACTGAAGCTTTCTTT
TRBJ2-2	few	TRBV11-2	.	CASSQGLLTGELFF	TGTGCCAGCAGCCAAGGACTTCTCACCGGGGAGCTGTTTTTT
TRBJ2-1	.	TRBV28	TRBD2	CASIPSGGAQGNEQFF	TGTGCCAGCATTCCTAGCGGGGGGGCCCAGGGCAATGAGCAGTTCTTC
TRBJ1-2	.	TRBV27	TRBD1	CASSPLRTGGYTF	TGTGCCAGCAGTCCCTTACGGACAGGGGGCTACACCTTC
TRBJ1-1	few	TRBV12-3/TRBV12-4	TRBD1	CASSLGRGLEAFF	TGTGCCAGCAGTTTGGGCAGGGGGCTTGAAGCTTTCTTT
TRBJ1-5	.	TRBV19	TRBD1	CASSIDQYTRGTGPMAQHF	TGTGCCAGTAGTATAGATCAATATACGCGGGGGACAGGGCCGATGGCCCAGCATTTT
TRBJ1-2	once	TRBV12-5	.	CASGEMNYGYTF	TGTGCTAGTGGTGAGATGAACTATGGCTACACCTTC
TRBJ1-1	.	TRBV5-1	.	CASSLQGTQNTEAFF	TGCGCCAGCAGCTTACAAGGGACACAGAACACTGAAGCTTTCTTT
TRBJ1-6	.	TRBV10-3	.	CAISDGETEFRPLHF	TGTGCCATCAGTGATGGGGAGACCGAATTTAGACCCCTCCACTTT
TRBJ1-2	.	TRBV24-1	.	CATSDLTGPGNYGYTF	TGTGCCACCAGTGATTTGACAGGGCCCGGAAACTATGGCTACACCTTC
TRBJ1-5	.	TRBV5-6	TRBD1	CASSLGTGIYSNQPQHF	TGTGCCAGCAGCTTGGGGACAGGAATTTACAGCAATCAGCCCCAGCATTTT
TRBJ1-5	few	TRBV24-1	TRBD1	CATEGDRGEDNQPQHF	TGTGCCACCGAGGGGGACAGGGGAGAGGACAATCAGCCCCAGCATTTT
TRBJ1-4	.	TRBV30	TRBD1	CAWSAPTGFNEKLFF	TGTGCCTGGAGTGCCCCGACAGGGTTTAATGAAAAACTGTTTTTT
TRBJ2-7	once	TRBV6-5	.	CASRDRQTTYEQYF	TGTGCCAGCAGGGACCGACAGACGACCTACGAGCAGTACTTC
TRBJ2-2	few	TRBV18	.	CASSPLGQMNTGELFF	TGTGCCAGCTCACCACTAGGACAGATGAACACCGGGGAGCTGTTTTTT
TRBJ2-2	.	TRBV5-6	.	CASSLVAGGTGELFF	TGTGCCAGCAGCTTGGTGGCAGGAGGGACCGGGGAGCTGTTTTTT
TRBJ1-1	few	TRBV6-5	.	CASSYLEGNTEAFF	TGTGCCAGCAGTTATCTTGAGGGAAACACTGAAGCTTTCTTT
TRBJ1-5	.	TRBV19	.	CASSIVEGALQPQHF	TGTGCCAGTAGTATAGTAGAAGGGGCCCTCCAGCCCCAGCATTTT
TRBJ2-5	.	TRBV5-1	TRBD2	CASSSGLGETQYF	TGCGCCAGCAGCTCCGGACTAGGGGAGACCCAGTACTTC
TRBJ2-1	.	TRBV27	.	CASSLEGSSYNEQFF	TGTGCCAGCAGTTTAGAGGGAAGCTCCTACAATGAGCAGTTCTTC
TRBJ1-3	.	TRBV11-2	TRBD1	CASGDRAAGNTIYF	TGTGCCAGCGGCGACAGGGCGGCTGGAAACACCATATATTTT
TRBJ1-1	.	TRBV6-4	.	CASSPHATGTEAFF	TGTGCCAGCAGTCCCCACGCCACCGGGACAGAAGCTTTCTTT
TRBJ1-4	.	TRBV18	.	CASSPGQGDGEKLFF	TGTGCCAGCTCACCTGGGCAGGGTGATGGCGAAAAACTGTTTTTT
TRBJ2-7	once	TRBV9	.	CASSRATDPSYEQYF	TGTGCCAGCAGCCGGGCGACAGACCCCTCCTACGAGCAGTACTTC
TRBJ2-2	.	TRBV7-9	TRBD1	CASSFLTGGSSGKLFF	TGTGCCAGCAGCTTCCTTACAGGGGGCTCGTCTGGGAAGCTGTTTTTT
TRBJ2-7	once	TRBV7-8	TRBD1	CASSQDRAFSYEQYF	TGTGCCAGCAGCCAGGACAGGGCGTTCTCCTACGAGCAGTACTTC
TRBJ1-6	.	TRBV6-5	TRBD1	CASSPTGYPPLHF	TGTGCCAGCAGTCCGACAGGGTATCCACCCCTCCACTTT
TRBJ2-1	.	TRBV7-2	.	CASSLGWQDPGFF	TGTGCCAGCAGCTTAGGTTGGCAGGATCCCGGGTTCTTC
TRBJ2-3	.	TRBV5-1	.	CASSFAGRTDTQYF	TGCGCCAGCAGCTTCGCGGGGAGGACAGATACGCAGTATTTT
TRBJ2-7	.	TRBV11-2	TRBD1	CASSLLAGGNEQYF	TGTGCCAGCAGCTTACTCGCAGGGGGCAACGAGCAGTACTTC
TRBJ1-4	.	TRBV25-1	.	CASSYQLTGANEKLFF	TGTGCCAGCAGCTACCAATTGACAGGAGCTAATGAAAAACTGTTTTTT
TRBJ1-6	.	TRBV9	.	CASTPQGQLNSPLHF	TGTGCCAGCACTCCCCAAGGACAGCTTAATTCACCCCTCCACTTT
TRBJ1-5	.	TRBV19	.	CASSSPPRNQPQHF	TGTGCCAGTAGCTCCCCCCCGAGGAATCAGCCCCAGCATTTT
TRBJ1-1	.	TRBV19	.	CASGYREAFF	TGTGCCAGCGGATACAGGGAAGCTTTCTTT
TRBJ2-3	.	TRBV12-3/TRBV12-4	TRBD2	CASSLRGADTQYF	TGTGCCAGCAGTTTACGGGGGGCAGATACGCAGTATTTT
TRBJ1-1	.	TRBV10-1	.	CASRATGNTEAFF	TGCGCCAGCAGGGCGACAGGGAACACTGAAGCTTTCTTT
TRBJ1-1	.	TRBV21-1	.	CASSSDLNTEAFF	TGTGCCAGCAGCTCCGACTTGAACACTGAAGCTTTCTTT
TRBJ1-1	.	TRBV5-1	.	CASSSQGGDTEAFF	TGCGCCAGCAGCTCCCAGGGAGGCGACACTGAAGCTTTCTTT
TRBJ1-1	.	TRBV20-1	.	CSASEDRNTEAFF	TGCAGTGCTAGTGAGGACAGGAACACTGAAGCTTTCTTT
TRBJ2-3	.	TRBV7-3	TRBD2	CASSPRTSGDRDTQYF	TGTGCCAGCAGCCCTCGGACTAGCGGGGACCGAGATACGCAGTATTTT
TRBJ2-7	.	TRBV6-5	TRBD1	CASSTDRGSFGQYF	TGTGCCAGCAGTACGGACAGGGGGAGTTTTGGGCAGTACTTC
TRBJ1-2	.	TRBV18	.	CASSPEVGDYGYTF	TGTGCCAGCTCACCCGAGGTTGGCGACTATGGCTACACCTTC
TRBJ1-5	.	TRBV2	.	CASSETRGERQPQHF	TGTGCCAGCAGTGAAACCCGCGGTGAAAGGCAGCCCCAGCATTTT
TRBJ2-7	.	TRBV5-1	TRBD1	CASRSQGANYEQYF	TGCGCCAGCCGCTCCCAGGGGGCGAACTACGAGCAGTACTTC
TRBJ1-2	.	TRBV5-1	.	CASSLSGDTFYGYTF	TGCGCCAGCAGCTTGAGCGGGGACACCTTCTATGGCTACACCTTC
TRBJ2-3	.	TRBV27	TRBD2	CASSLKAGGPDTQYF	TGTGCCAGCAGTTTAAAAGCGGGGGGCCCAGATACGCAGTATTTT
TRBJ1-2	.	TRBV19	TRBD1	CARRRDRGHGYTF	TGTGCCAGACGGAGGGACAGGGGGCATGGCTACACCTTC
TRBJ1-6	.	TRBV9	TRBD1	CASSDTGGNSPLHF	TGTGCCAGCAGCGACACAGGGGGAAATTCACCCCTCCACTTT
TRBJ1-1	once	TRBV7-8	.	CAGRREGGNTEAFF	TGTGCCGGTCGAAGGGAAGGGGGGAACACTGAAGCTTTCTTT